The count of the clone carrying this T cell receptor (beta chain) is one. The table came from immunoSEQ multiplex PCR; TCRdb's copy has only in-frame clones and leaves some out. In the table there are 150,000 or so clones, 65% to 90% of which are singletons. The data were taken from a study of blood T cell repertoires in COVID-19. Overall study: Italy, Spain and the United States were the sources of the convalescent and acute COVID-19 samples. PBMCs, B-cell-depleted T cells, or T cells were the source of the cDNA or gDNA that made up the material.

This receptor was obtained from a woman in her sixties or seventies with COVID-19, enrolled during active disease. Sequencing was performed on peripheral blood.

CDR3 in DNA: TGTGCCAGCGGAGACAGGGAAGGTCTAAAGCCCCAGCATTTT. Its translation: CASGDREGLKPQHF. The gene calls are TRBV25-1 and TRBJ1-5, with 7 bases lining up with TRBD1. Germline-derived CDR1 and CDR2 are MGHDK and SYGVNS. The CDR3 length is 14 residues. The V segment lost 8 bases and the J segment 8 bases; nucleotides outside the gene matches: 12.